One sample yielded the 25 T cell receptor beta chains listed below, sequenced in a study of shared clonotypes between healthy human individuals. The method was immunoSEQ multiplex PCR; TCRdb's version includes in-frame clones alone and lacks a portion of them. The data hold under 2,500,000 clones, with around 95% observed a single time. Sequencing was performed on naive CD4+ T cells sorted from blood. As to subset: CD45RA+ positively selected. These receptors were collected from a man aged 18 to 29 in good health.

This rearrangement joins TRBV18 to TRBJ1-2; 8 bases are shared with TRBD1. Germline-derived CDR1 and CDR2 are KGHSH and LQKENI. The CDR3 has 15 amino acids. V was pared by 1 base and J by 6 bases, with 7 bases of the junction left unmatched. The CDR3 bases are TGTGCCAGCTCACCACAACCGGGACAGGTCAATGGCTACACCTTC. Its translation is CASSPQPGQVNGYTF.

As to this clone: The same CDR3 is also encoded by other DNA sequences in this sample. The chain is built from TRBV7-9 and TRBJ1-4; no clear D gene. The V end lost 5 bases, the J end lost 7 bases, and 8 bases lay between the germline ends. The CDR3 is made up of 12 amino acids. Germline-derived CDR1 and CDR2 are SEHNR and FQNEAQ (reference sequence). The CDR3 loop is CASSPSGEKLFF. DNA of the CDR3: TGTGCCAGCAGCCCCTCGGGTGAAAAACTGTTTTTT.

In this sample, this clone turned up once. This chain joins TRBV19 and TRBJ1-6; D unclear. This CDR3 has 14 residues. V dropped 3 bases and J dropped 4 bases, with 7 bases sitting between them. In germline, CDR1 is LNHDA, CDR2 SQIVND (reference sequence). As DNA, the CDR3 is TGTGCCAGTAGTATGCTACAGTATAATTCACCCCTCCACTTT. It specifies CASSMLQYNSPLHF.

This clone was seen a single time. V and J are TRBV4-3 and TRBJ2-1; 7 nucleotides agree with TRBD2. Germline CDR1 and CDR2: LGHNA and YSLEER. J lost 0 bases, V lost 1 base, and 3 bases had no gene match. This CDR3 has 16 residues. Written as DNA, the CDR3 is TGCGCCAGCAGCCAAGCGGGCGGGAGCTCCTACAATGAGCAGTTCTTC. This translates into CASSQAGGSSYNEQFF.

The chain joins TRBV6-5 to TRBJ1-2; weak D call: TRBD1 (5 bases). Germline V lookup: CDR1 MNHEY, CDR2 SVGAGI. The CDR3 sequence is 15 residues long. Trimming left V 1 base short and J 6 bases short, with 15 bases between. CDR3 in DNA: TGTGCCAGCAGTTACTTGTTGACAGATTCTAATGGCTACACCTTC. Its protein product is CASSYLLTDSNGYTF.

The table lists this clone with a count of one. The chain employs TRBV5-4 and TRBJ1-4; the D gene is possibly TRBD1 (5 bases). The V gene's germline CDR1 is SGHNT and CDR2 YYREEE (reference sequence). CDR3 length equals 14 residues. The V gene lost 0 bases and the J gene lost 4 bases, with 7 bases spanning the gap. CDR3 bases: TGTGCCAGCAGCTTGGCAGGGAGTAATGAAAAACTGTTTTTT. Protein product: CASSLAGSNEKLFF.

This chain connects TRBV28 to TRBJ1-6; possibly TRBD1 for D (6 bases). Germline V gene lookup returns CDR1 MDHEN and CDR2 SYDVKM. Trimming left V 7 bases short and J 7 bases short, with 20 bases between. This CDR3 contains 16 residues. The CDR3 protein is CASNGRDKSLNSPLHF. In nucleotides, the CDR3 is TGTGCCAGCAACGGGAGGGACAAGTCTTTAAATTCACCCCTCCACTTT.

This sequence joins TRBV11-2 and TRBJ2-2; 8 nucleotides agree with TRBD2. V dropped 5 bases and J dropped 5; count of bases not matched to a gene: 13. Looked up from germline, CDR1 is SGHAT and CDR2 is FQNNGV. This CDR3 has 17 residues. CDR3 region: CASSPLGAGGWTGELFF. In nucleotides, the CDR3 is TGTGCCAGCAGCCCCCTGGGGGCGGGGGGCTGGACCGGGGAGCTGTTTTTT.

About this clone: Other DNA sequences within the sample encode an identical CDR3. The chain uses TRBV7-9 and TRBJ1-2; TRBD1 agrees at 9 bases. With 1 base clipped from V and 8 bases from J, the junction kept 2 bases outside the gene matches. Per the germline V gene, CDR1 is SEHNR and CDR2 is FQNEAQ (reference sequence). The CDR3 consists of 13 residues. The CDR3 nucleotides are TGTGCCAGCAGCTTAGGGACAGGGGACGGCTACACCTTC. Translation: CASSLGTGDGYTF.

Comment on this clone: Other nucleotide sequences from this sample produce the same CDR3. The J gene is TRBJ1-1, the V gene TRBV18; D uncertain. CDR3 length: 13 residues. Germline lookup yields CDR1 KGHSH and CDR2 LQKENI. The ends were cut back, 3 bases at V and 1 base at J, with 6 bases in the middle. In DNA, the CDR3 is TGTGCCAGCTCACCGCGACAGAACACTGAAGCTTTCTTT. Protein sequence: CASSPRQNTEAFF.

The V and J genes are TRBV6-6 and TRBJ1-2, with TRBD1 identical over 7 bases. J gave up 7 bases and V 5 bases, and 7 bases lay outside the gene matches. Germline-derived CDR1 and CDR2 are MNHNY and SVGAGI (reference sequence). The length of the CDR3 is 13 residues. CDR3 bases: TGTGCCAGCAGTCCCACAGGGGCTGGTGGCTACACCTTC. This translates into CASSPTGAGGYTF.

The V gene is TRBV2, the J gene TRBJ2-7; a possible D gene is TRBD2 (6 bases). This CDR3 is 12 amino acids long. Trimming took off 11 bases at V and 4 bases at J, with 15 bases between the two ends. CDR1 is SNHLY, CDR2 FYNNEI, per germline. The CDR3 protein is CAVTPGEYEQYF. The DNA for the CDR3 is TGTGCCGTTACTCCGGGGGAATACGAGCAGTACTTC. Drawing the rest from reference TRBV2 and TRBJ2-7, the complete variable domain is EPEVTQTPSHQVTQMGQEVILRCVPISNHLYFYWYRQILGQKVEFLVSFYNNEISEKSEIFDDQFSVERPDGSNFTLKIRSTKLEDSAMYFCAVTPGEYEQYFGPGTRLTVT.

This chain uses TRBV18 with TRBJ2-7; 7 nucleotides agree with TRBD1. The V gene's germline CDR1 is KGHSH and CDR2 LQKENI. The V segment lost 4 bases and the J segment 7 bases; nucleotides outside the gene matches: 4. CDR3 length: 12 amino acids. The CDR3 protein is CASSRAGGEQYF. The CDR3 DNA is TGTGCCAGCTCACGAGCAGGGGGAGAGCAGTACTTC.

This chain joins TRBV11-2 and TRBJ1-3; D is perhaps TRBD1 (6 bases). V was shortened by 5 bases and J by 0 bases, with 17 bases between the two germline ends. Germline V lookup: CDR1 SGHAT, CDR2 FQNNGV. The CDR3 has 17 residues. CDR3: CASSPRQVSFSGNTIYF. DNA for the CDR3: TGTGCCAGCAGCCCCAGACAGGTTTCCTTCTCTGGAAACACCATATATTTT.

Remarks on this clone: Different DNA sequences within this sample yield the same CDR3. V and J are TRBV18 and TRBJ1-5, with D unclear. Germline V CDR1 and CDR2: KGHSH, LQKENI. CDR3 size: 14 residues. The V gene lost 3 bases and the J gene lost 2 bases, with 8 bases spanning the gap. The CDR3 region is CASSPQEGNQPQHF. DNA of the CDR3: TGTGCCAGCTCACCTCAGGAGGGCAATCAGCCCCAGCATTTT. Variable domain in full (rest from reference TRBV18 and TRBJ1-5): NAGVMQNPRHLVRRRGQEARLRCSPMKGHSHVYWYRQLPEEGLKFMVYLQKENIIDESGMPKERFSAEFPKEGPSILRIQQVVRGDSAAYFCASSPQEGNQPQHFGDGTRLSIL.

The table lists this clone with a count of one. The CDR3 here is CASSLWQSTNQPQHF. The CDR3 bases are TGTGCCAGCAGTTTATGGCAGAGTACGAATCAGCCCCAGCATTTT. The chain links TRBV28 to TRBJ1-5; D gene ambiguous. The CDR3 extends over 15 amino acids. Germline V CDR1 and CDR2: MDHEN, SYDVKM. Trimming took 0 bases from V and 4 from J, leaving 10 bases between them. The whole variable domain, filled in from reference TRBV28 and TRBJ1-5, reads DVKVTQSSRYLVKRTGEKVFLECVQDMDHENMFWYRQDPGLGLRLIYFSYDVKMKEKGDIPEGYSVSREKKERFSLILESASTNQTSMYLCASSLWQSTNQPQHFGDGTRLSIL.

The rearrangement uses TRBV27 and TRBJ1-6, with 9 bases aligning to TRBD1. Germline-derived CDR1 and CDR2 are MNHEY and SMNVEV (reference sequence). CDR3 length equals 16 residues. After removal of 5 bases from V and 8 bases from J, the junction contained 10 bases not matched to a gene. CDR3 residues: CASSLYGTGRYSPLHF. The CDR3 region has the DNA TGTGCCAGCAGTCTGTACGGGACAGGGCGTTATTCACCCCTCCACTTT.

This clone was seen just once. The chain carries TRBV2 and TRBJ2-7, with D perhaps matching TRBD2 (5 bases). The V end lost 6 bases, the J end lost 4 bases, and 13 bases lay between the germline ends. This CDR3 comprises 13 residues. Looked up from germline, CDR1 is SNHLY and CDR2 is FYNNEI. CDR3 residues: CASRVGGLYEQYF. Written as DNA, the CDR3 is TGTGCCAGCAGGGTGGGCGGGCTTTACGAGCAGTACTTC.

The chain uses TRBV11-2 and TRBJ2-2; perhaps TRBD1 as D (6 bases). Germline V CDR1 and CDR2: SGHAT, FQNNGV. V was cut by 5 bases and J by 4 bases, with 17 bases left in between. This CDR3 spans 16 amino acids. CDR3 amino acids: CASSMIRGPITGELFF. CDR3 bases: TGTGCCAGCAGCATGATCAGGGGCCCAATCACCGGGGAGCTGTTTTTT.

The rearrangement joins TRBV6-1 to TRBJ2-2; maybe TRBD2 (5 bases). Between the trimmed V and J ends, which lost 0 bases and 3 bases, there was a span of 8 bases. There are 15 residues in the CDR3. CDR1 MNHNS and CDR2 SASEGT come from the germline V gene. The CDR3 DNA reads as TGTGCCAGCAGTGAAGCGCCGGGGTACACCGGGGAGCTGTTTTTT. Translation: CASSEAPGYTGELFF.

This chain connects TRBV14 to TRBJ2-7, with 7 bases identical to TRBD2. This CDR3 is built from 14 residues. V shed 1 base, J shed 3 bases, and the junction held 3 bases outside the gene matches. CDR1 is SGHDN and CDR2 is FVKESK in the germline V gene. This CDR3 is CASSQGRGNYEQYF. The CDR3 DNA is TGTGCCAGCAGCCAAGGGCGGGGGAACTACGAGCAGTACTTC.

Regarding this clone: Other DNA sequences in the same sample also yield this CDR3. The chain couples TRBV5-1 to TRBJ1-1, with TRBD1 identical over 8 bases. The CDR3 is 15 amino acids. Trimming removed 0 bases from V and 2 bases from J; junction bases left unmatched: 3. Germline CDR1 and CDR2: SGHRS and YFSETQ. CDR3 sequence (DNA): TGCGCCAGCAGCTTGGGACAGGGGCAAAACACTGAAGCTTTCTTT. Its translation is CASSLGQGQNTEAFF.

The CDR3 is CASSYWSRNTYNEQFF. CDR3 nucleotide sequence: TGTGCCAGCAGTTATTGGTCCAGAAATACTTACAATGAGCAGTTCTTC. The V call is TRBV6-5, the J call TRBJ2-1; unclear D gene. V was shortened by 3 bases and J by 4 bases, with 16 bases between the two germline ends. From germline, CDR1 is MNHEY and CDR2 SVGAGI. The CDR3 sequence is 16 residues long.

V gene TRBV5-4 combines with J gene TRBJ1-4; 7 bases match TRBD1. The CDR3 is 16 amino acids. With V trimmed by 0 bases and J by 7 bases, 9 bases remained unmatched. Germline CDR1 reads SGHNT; CDR2 reads YYREEE (reference sequence). The CDR3 region is CASSLDSAGGGEKLFF. The CDR3 coding sequence is TGTGCCAGCAGCTTGGATTCCGCAGGGGGAGGTGAAAAACTGTTTTTT. Looking up the rest from reference TRBV5-4 and TRBJ1-4 gives the full variable domain: ETGVTQSPTHLIKTRGQQVTLRCSSQSGHNTVSWYQQALGQGPQFIFQYYREEENGRGNFPPRFSGLQFPNYSSELNVNALELDDSALYLCASSLDSAGGGEKLFFGSGTQLSVL.

This sequence joins TRBV30 and TRBJ1-6, with 7 bases identical to TRBD1. Germline CDR1 GTSNPN, CDR2 SVGIG (reference sequence). CDR3 size: 15 residues. Trimming removed 1 base from V and 9 bases from J; junction bases left unmatched: 9. CDR3 sequence: CAWSGLTGSISPLHF. The CDR3 nucleotides are TGTGCCTGGAGTGGACTGACAGGGTCTATTTCACCCCTCCACTTT.